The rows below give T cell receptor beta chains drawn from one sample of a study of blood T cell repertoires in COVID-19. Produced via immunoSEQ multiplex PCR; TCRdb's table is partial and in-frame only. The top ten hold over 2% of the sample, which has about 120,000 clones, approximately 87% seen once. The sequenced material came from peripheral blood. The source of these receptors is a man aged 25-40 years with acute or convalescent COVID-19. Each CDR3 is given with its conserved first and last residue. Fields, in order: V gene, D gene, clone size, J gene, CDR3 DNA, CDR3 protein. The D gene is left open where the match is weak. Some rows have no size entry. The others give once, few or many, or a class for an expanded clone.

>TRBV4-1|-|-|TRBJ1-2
TGCGCCAGCAGCCAAGTCATGCAGGGAAACGGCTACACCTTC
CASSQVMQGNGYTF
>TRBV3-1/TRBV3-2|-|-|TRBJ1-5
TGTGCCAGCAGCACCGGGACAAATAATCAGCCCCAGCATTTT
CASSTGTNNQPQHF
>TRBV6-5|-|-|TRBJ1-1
TGTGCCAGCACCTCGGCAGCGATGAACACTGAAGCTTTCTTT
CASTSAAMNTEAFF
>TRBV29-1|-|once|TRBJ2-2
TGCAGCGTTGCCGGGCGGGCGGGGGAGCTGTTTTTT
CSVAGRAGELFF
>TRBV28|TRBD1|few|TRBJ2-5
TGTGCCAGCAGTTTGGTATTTATCTCGGGACAGGGAGAGACCCAGTACTTC
CASSLVFISGQGETQYF
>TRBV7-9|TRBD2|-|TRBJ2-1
TGTGCCAGCAGCTTAATGGCGGGAGGAGGTAATGAGCAGTTCTTC
CASSLMAGGGNEQFF
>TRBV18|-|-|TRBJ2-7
TGTGCCAGCTCAGAACAACAGGGTACCTACGAGCAGTACTTC
CASSEQQGTYEQYF
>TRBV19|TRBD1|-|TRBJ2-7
TGTGCCAGTAGTGGGCTTGGACAGGGGGAGGACGAGCAGTACTTC
CASSGLGQGEDEQYF
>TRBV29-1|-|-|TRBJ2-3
TGCAGCGTTGCTCTTCATACGCAGTATTTT
CSVALHTQYF
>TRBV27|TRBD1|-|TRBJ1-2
TGTGCCAGCAGTCGGACAGGGGCTGGCTACACCTTC
CASSRTGAGYTF
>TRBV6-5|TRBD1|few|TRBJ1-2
TGTGCCAGCAGTTACTCTGGACAGGGGGCGCGCGGCTACACCTTC
CASSYSGQGARGYTF
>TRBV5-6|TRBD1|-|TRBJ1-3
TGTGCCAGCAGCCCCAACTCCGGGACAGCTGGAAACACCATATATTTT
CASSPNSGTAGNTIYF
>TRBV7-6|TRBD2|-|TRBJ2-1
TGTGCCAGCAGCTTAGGCGGGCTAGCGGGGGATAACAATGAGCAGTTCTTC
CASSLGGLAGDNNEQFF
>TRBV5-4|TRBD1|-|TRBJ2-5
TGTGCCAGCGCGGAGGACAGGAGTGGGTCCCAGTACTTC
CASAEDRSGSQYF
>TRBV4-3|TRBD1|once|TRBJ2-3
TGCGCCAGCAGCCATCTACAGGGGATTGATACGCAGTATTTT
CASSHLQGIDTQYF
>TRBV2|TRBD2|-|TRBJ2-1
TGTGCCAGCAGTGAAAATGGCGGGAGCAATGAGCAGTTCTTC
CASSENGGSNEQFF
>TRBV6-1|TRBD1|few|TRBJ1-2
TGTGCCAGCAGTGATTTCATCCGTCGGACAGGGAATGGCTACACCTTC
CASSDFIRRTGNGYTF
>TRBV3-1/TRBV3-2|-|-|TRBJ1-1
TGTGCCAGCAGCCAAGCACGGTTCACTGAAGCTTTCTTT
CASSQARFTEAFF
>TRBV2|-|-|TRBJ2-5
TGTGCCAGCAGTGAAGCGCTGGGCAGAGAACAAGAGACCCAGTACTTC
CASSEALGREQETQYF
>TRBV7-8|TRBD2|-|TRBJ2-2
TGTGCCAGCAGCACCCCTCAGCGGGAGAAACACACCGGGGAGCTGTTTTTT
CASSTPQREKHTGELFF
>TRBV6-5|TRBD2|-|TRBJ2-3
TGTGCCAGCAGGATAGCGGGTATGGCGCAGTATTTT
CASRIAGMAQYF
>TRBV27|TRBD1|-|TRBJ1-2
TGTGCCAGCAGCCTACAGGGGAACTATGGCTACACCTTC
CASSLQGNYGYTF
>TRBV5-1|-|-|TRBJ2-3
TGCGCCAGCAGCTCCTACAGAGATACGCAGTATTTT
CASSSYRDTQYF
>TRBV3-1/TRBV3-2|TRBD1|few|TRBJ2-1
TGTGCCAGCAGCCAGTTGGCAGGGGGCTACGGGCAGTTCTTC
CASSQLAGGYGQFF
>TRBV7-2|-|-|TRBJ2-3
TGTGCCAGCAGGAGACGTGGAGCGAGCCTCACAGATACGCAGTATTTT
CASRRRGASLTDTQYF
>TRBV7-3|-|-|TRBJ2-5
TGTGCCAGCAGCCGAGGTGGGAGGTTGGAGACCCAGTACTTC
CASSRGGRLETQYF
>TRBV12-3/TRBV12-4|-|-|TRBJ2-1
TGTGCCAGCAGTCTAGTTAACAATGAGCAGTTCTTC
CASSLVNNEQFF
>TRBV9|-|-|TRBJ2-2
TGTGCCAGCAGCCCTCGAGGGGAGGTTCTTAACACCGGGGAGCTGTTTTTT
CASSPRGEVLNTGELFF
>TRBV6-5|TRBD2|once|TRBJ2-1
TGTGCCAGCACGCAACGGGGGGGCCTTAGGAATGAGCAGTTCTTC
CASTQRGGLRNEQFF
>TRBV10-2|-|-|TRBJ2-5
TGCGCCAGCAGCGAGGCGGGAAGGGAGACCCAGTACTTC
CASSEAGRETQYF
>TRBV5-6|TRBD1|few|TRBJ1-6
TGTGCCAGCAGCGTGGGACAGGGCAATTCACCCCTCCACTTT
CASSVGQGNSPLHF
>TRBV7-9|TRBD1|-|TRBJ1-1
TGTGCCAGCAGCTTAGCTACAGGGGAACGAACTGAAGCTTTCTTT
CASSLATGERTEAFF
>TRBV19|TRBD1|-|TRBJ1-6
TGTGCCAGTAGTTGGACAGGAGATTCACCCCTCCACTTT
CASSWTGDSPLHF
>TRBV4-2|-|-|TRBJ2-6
TGTGCCAGCAGCCAAGGTACAACCTCTGGGGCCAACGTCCTGACTTTC
CASSQGTTSGANVLTF
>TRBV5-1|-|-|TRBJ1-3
TGCGCCAGCAGCCCTTCCCCTGGAAACACCATATATTTT
CASSPSPGNTIYF
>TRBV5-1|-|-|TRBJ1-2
TGCGCCAGCAGCTCCCTAACCCCAGGCGACTATGGCTACACCTTC
CASSSLTPGDYGYTF
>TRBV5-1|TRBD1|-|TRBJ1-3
TGCGCCAGCAGCGTCCAGGGGGGCTTCTCTGGAAACACCATATATTTT
CASSVQGGFSGNTIYF
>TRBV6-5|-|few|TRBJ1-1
TGTGCCAGCCAACTCCGGGGGGCGCCCGTGGGTGAAGCTTTCTTT
CASQLRGAPVGEAFF
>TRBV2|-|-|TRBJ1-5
TGTGCCAGCAGGAGAGATAGCAATCAGCCCCAGCATTTT
CASRRDSNQPQHF
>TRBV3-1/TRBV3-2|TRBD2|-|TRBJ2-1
TGTGCCAGCAGCCCGACTAGCGGCTACAATGAGCAGTTCTTC
CASSPTSGYNEQFF
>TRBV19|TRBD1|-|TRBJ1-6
TGTGCCAGTAGCCGGGACAGGGTCAATTCACCCCTCCACTTT
CASSRDRVNSPLHF
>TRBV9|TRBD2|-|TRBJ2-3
TGTGCCAGCAGCTCTTTTTGGACTAGCGGAACCACAGATACGCAGTATTTT
CASSSFWTSGTTDTQYF
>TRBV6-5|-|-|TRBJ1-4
TGTGCCAGCAGTAGACCAGGGGAAACTAATGAAAAACTGTTTTTT
CASSRPGETNEKLFF
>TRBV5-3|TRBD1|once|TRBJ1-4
TGTGCCAGAAGCCCCGACAGGGGAGGGGATGAAAAACTGTTTTTT
CARSPDRGGDEKLFF
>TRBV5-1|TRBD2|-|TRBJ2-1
TGCGCCAGCAGCTTCCTAGCGGGAGACAACAATGAGCAGTTCTTC
CASSFLAGDNNEQFF
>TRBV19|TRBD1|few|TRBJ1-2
TGTGCCAGTAGTATCCCGGTCGTTGGGACAGGGAACTATGGCTACACCTTC
CASSIPVVGTGNYGYTF